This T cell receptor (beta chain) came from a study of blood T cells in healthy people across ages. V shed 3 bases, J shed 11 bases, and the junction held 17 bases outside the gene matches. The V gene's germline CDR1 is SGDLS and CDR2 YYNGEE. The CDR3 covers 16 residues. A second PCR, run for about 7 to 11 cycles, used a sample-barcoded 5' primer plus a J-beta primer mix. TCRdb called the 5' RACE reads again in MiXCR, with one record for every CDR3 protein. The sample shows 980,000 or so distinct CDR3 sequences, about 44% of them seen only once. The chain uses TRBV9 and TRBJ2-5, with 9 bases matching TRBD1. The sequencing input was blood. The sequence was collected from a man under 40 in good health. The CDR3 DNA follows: TGTGCCAGCAGCGACAGCCCCGGGACAGGGTCCAATGAGCAGTACTTC. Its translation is CASSDSPGTGSNEQYF.